This T cell receptor beta chain was captured by sequencing in a study of human thymus T cells. With regard to this clone: Its antigen is unidentified.

The CDR3 has 15 amino acids. J lost 4 bases, V lost 4 bases, and 7 bases had no gene match. CDR1 is LGHNA, CDR2 YNFKEQ, per germline. Sequencing was performed with immunoSEQ multiplex PCR; in TCRdb, only in-frame clones are kept and a portion is missing. Of approximately 49,000 clones in the sample, approximately 95% were seen once. Findings of the study overall: There appeared to be biased usage of V and J genes in thymic and blood repertoires.

The donors were infants in Finland with congenital heart defects, otherwise immunologically healthy. Four of the eight donors gave roughly 0.5-1 mL blood during surgery. All available leukocytes, rather than a set cell count, yielded the blood DNA. This TCR derives from a girl under three years old with a congenital heart defect but otherwise immunologically healthy. The chain has TRBV4-2 and TRBJ2-3, with TRBD1 matching 8 bases. Material: blood. CDR3 sequence (DNA): TGTGCCAGCAGCCTATTGACACAGGGGGCAGATACGCAGTATTTT. It translates to CASSLLTQGADTQYF.